Sequencing of this T cell receptor beta chain was carried out in a study of identifying expanded T cells in peripheral blood. For this clone: What it recognizes is unknown.

The assay was immunoSEQ multiplex PCR, and TCRdb's table has in-frame clones only and misses some. The sample lists over 45,000 clones, under 85% occurring once. V was shortened by 5 bases and J by 7 bases, with 18 bases between the two germline ends. The CDR3 is made up of 15 amino acids. Germline V lookup: CDR1 SGHTA, CDR2 FQGTGA. No infections or other immune events were documented during collection. Study-wide results and limits: Approximately 2-week clone count variance significantly increased as total template count grew. Over approximately two and four weeks, about 15 and 19 clones changed, versus approximately 1.1 between replicates.

The sequence derives from a person aged 18 to 75 in good health. The V call is TRBV7-3, the J call TRBJ2-1; possible D gene TRBD1, 6 bases. The sequenced material came from blood. Here the CDR3 DNA reads TGTGCCAGCAGCGCGCAGGGGCCAGGCGTGAATGAGCAGTTCTTC. Protein: CASSAQGPGVNEQFF.